These 29 T cell receptor beta chains were all obtained from the same sample, sequenced in a study of shared clonotypes between healthy human individuals. Sequencing used immunoSEQ multiplex PCR; TCRdb keeps in-frame clones, though not all of them. Of roughly 680,000 clones listed, 72% are singletons. The sample taken for sequencing was memory CD4+ T cells sorted from blood. Specified subset: CD45RA-negative fraction. These receptors originate from a woman aged 30 to 39 in good health.

In this sample, this clone turned up many times. The rearrangement uses TRBV28 and TRBJ1-3; 10 bases match TRBD1. This CDR3 is 16 amino acids long. V lost 8 bases to trimming and J lost 4 bases; unmatched junction nucleotides: 11. Germline V CDR1 and CDR2: MDHEN, SYDVKM. This chain's CDR3 is CASLTLTGGGGNTIYF. CDR3 bases: TGTGCCAGCCTTACATTGACAGGGGGCGGCGGAAACACCATATATTTT.

This clone was seen repeatedly, ten times or more. V and J are TRBV7-6 and TRBJ2-7, with 13 bases identical to TRBD2. The CDR3 has 16 amino acids. Unmatched junction bases numbered 7, after V lost 5 bases and J lost 3 bases. The germline CDR1 and CDR2 sequences are SGHVS and FNYEAQ. CDR3 DNA sequence: TGTGCCAGCAGCCCTGGGACTAGCGGGATTATCTACGAGCAGTACTTC. Its translation is CASSPGTSGIIYEQYF.

This clone came up many times. The chain recombines TRBV7-2 with TRBJ1-2; D gene uncertain. The CDR3 has 13 residues. V shed 5 bases and J shed 8 bases, with 15 bases lying between them. The germline V gene encodes CDR1 SGHTA and CDR2 FQGNSA. As DNA, the CDR3 is TGTGCCAGCAGCCATTCCGGGGAAGACGGCTACACCTTC. Protein product: CASSHSGEDGYTF.

This rearrangement joins TRBV5-1 to TRBJ1-1, with D perhaps TRBD1 (5 bases). This CDR3 contains 14 residues. CDR1 and CDR2 (germline): SGHRS, YFSETQ. V was trimmed by 0 bases and J by 3 bases, leaving 9 bases between them. The CDR3 spells CASSLALGHTEAFF. As DNA, the CDR3 is TGCGCCAGCAGCTTGGCCTTGGGGCACACTGAAGCTTTCTTT.

About this clone: The same CDR3 is also encoded by other DNA sequences in this sample. The chain couples TRBV4-1 to TRBJ1-2; 7 positions match TRBD1. Trimming cost V 3 bases and J 8 bases; bases outside gene matches: 15. The CDR3 contains 16 residues. Germline CDR1 reads MGHRA; CDR2 reads YSYEKL. This CDR3 is CASSQADGTAIGGYTF. The CDR3, as DNA: TGCGCCAGCAGCCAGGCTGATGGGACAGCCATAGGAGGCTACACCTTC.

This clone was detected only a few times. This rearrangement joins TRBV1 to TRBJ1-4; the D call in the table, TRBD1, was not verified against the DNA. TRBV1 is recorded as a pseudogene. This CDR3 is built from 16 residues. CDR3 DNA sequence: TGCACCAGCAGCCATCCTACAGGGGGCGGATGGGAAAAACTGTTTTTT. Protein product: CTSSHPTGGGWEKLFF.

The gene calls are TRBV7-9 and TRBJ2-3, with 7 positions matching TRBD2. With V trimmed by 7 bases and J by 1 base, 2 bases remained unmatched. Germline V gene lookup returns CDR1 SEHNR and CDR2 FQNEAQ (reference sequence). The CDR3 spans 13 residues. CDR3 bases: TGTGCCAGCACGCTAGCGGGCACAGATACGCAGTATTTT. It specifies CASTLAGTDTQYF.

This chain uses TRBV6-4 with TRBJ1-2, with D possibly TRBD1 on 5 matching bases. The CDR3 is 10 amino acids. V gave up 7 bases and J gave up 8 bases, with 8 bases separating them. Germline assignment: CDR1 MRHNA and CDR2 SNTAGT. The CDR3 bases are TGTGCCAGCAATGGGGGAGGCTACACCTTC. Translated: CASNGGGYTF.

This clone was seen a handful of times. The V gene is TRBV28, the J gene TRBJ2-7; TRBD1 agrees at 7 bases. The trim removed 1 base at V and 1 base at J, leaving 4 bases unmatched. CDR3 length: 15 amino acids. Germline V gene lookup returns CDR1 MDHEN and CDR2 SYDVKM. The CDR3 DNA is TGTGCCAGCAGTTTATCGCTGACAGGGTCCTACGAGCAGTACTTC. Protein product: CASSLSLTGSYEQYF.

The table lists this clone with a few counts. The chain has TRBV6-5 and TRBJ2-5; D is undetermined. This CDR3 contains 13 residues. Between the trimmed V and J ends, which lost 1 base and 3 bases, there was a span of 6 bases. Germline assignment: CDR1 MNHEY and CDR2 SVGAGI. DNA of the CDR3: TGTGCCAGCAGTTACTTGGCAGAAGAGACCCAGTACTTC. Encoded protein: CASSYLAEETQYF.

The genes are TRBV6-1 and TRBJ1-2; the match to TRBD1 covers 10 bases. Trimming removed 0 bases from V and 7 bases from J; junction bases left unmatched: 5. The germline V gene has CDR1 MNHNS and CDR2 SASEGT. The CDR3 has 15 amino acids. The CDR3: CASSEATGGAGGYTF. In DNA, the CDR3 is TGTGCCAGCAGTGAAGCGACAGGGGGCGCCGGTGGCTACACCTTC.

The chain employs TRBV19 and TRBJ1-4, with a weak D call TRBD1 (5 bases). With 4 bases removed from V and 10 bases from J, the gap between germline ends came to 16 bases. CDR1 and CDR2 (germline): LNHDA, SQIVND (reference sequence). The CDR3 extends over 14 amino acids. The CDR3 loop is CASSNTGGGRKLFF. The CDR3 DNA reads as TGTGCCAGTAGTAACACAGGTGGAGGACGAAAACTGTTTTTT.

The rearrangement links TRBV6-6 to TRBJ1-5; D gene unclear. Trimming stripped 6 bases from V and 9 bases from J, with 12 bases between. The CDR3 loop spans 12 amino acids. Germline CDR1 reads MNHNY; CDR2 reads SVGAGI (reference sequence). CDR3 in amino acids: CASRRTEGPQHF. The CDR3 DNA sequence: TGTGCCAGCAGACGTACCGAAGGGCCCCAGCATTTT.

This clone came up a few times. The chain recombines TRBV18 with TRBJ1-5; unclear D gene. The germline CDR1 and CDR2 sequences are KGHSH and LQKENI. V lost 3 bases and J lost 2, with 14 bases in between. There are 16 residues in the CDR3. The CDR3 spells CASSPGILEGNQPQHF. In nucleotides, the CDR3 is TGTGCCAGCTCACCGGGGATCTTAGAGGGCAATCAGCCCCAGCATTTT.

The gene calls are TRBV11-2 and TRBJ2-2; D gene ambiguous. The V gene lost 6 bases and the J gene lost 6 bases, with 8 bases spanning the gap. Germline V gene data show CDR1 as SGHAT and CDR2 as FQNNGV. The CDR3 covers 12 residues. The CDR3 sequence: CASRHPAGELFF. CDR3 nucleotide sequence: TGTGCCAGCAGACACCCTGCCGGGGAGCTGTTTTTT. Combining the CDR3 with reference TRBV11-2 and TRBJ2-2 gives the whole variable domain EAGVAQSPRYKIIEKRQSVAFWCNPISGHATLYWYQQILGQGPKLLIQFQNNGVVDDSQLPKDRFSAERLKGVDSTLKIQPAKLEDSAVYLCASRHPAGELFFGEGSRLTVL.

The genes are TRBV29-1 and TRBJ2-5, with D maybe TRBD2 (6 bases). Trimming removed 4 bases from V and 5 bases from J, with 11 bases in between. The length of the CDR3 is 12 residues. The germline V gene has CDR1 SQVTM and CDR2 ANQGSEA. The chain's CDR3 is CSVAGEGETQYF. The CDR3, as DNA: TGCAGCGTTGCGGGAGAGGGGGAGACCCAGTACTTC.

V and J are TRBV19 and TRBJ2-3; 8 bases agree with TRBD2. The CDR3 runs 15 residues. Germline lookup yields CDR1 LNHDA and CDR2 SQIVND (reference sequence). The V gene end was trimmed by 3 bases and the J gene end by 3 bases; junction bases not matched to a gene: 5. The CDR3 DNA sequence: TGTGCCAGTAGTATCTCTGCTAGCGGGACAGATACGCAGTATTTT. This codes for CASSISASGTDTQYF.

J is TRBJ2-3 and V is TRBV5-6, with TRBD1 identical over 10 bases. The CDR3 length is 16 residues. Looked up from germline, CDR1 is SGHDT and CDR2 is YYEEEE. V was clipped by 0 bases and J by 6 bases; unmatched bases: 7. For the CDR3, the DNA is TGTGCCAGCAGCTTGGTAGGGACAGGGGCGCGGGATACGCAGTATTTT. Translated: CASSLVGTGARDTQYF.

Notes on this clone: The sample contains more than one DNA sequence encoding this CDR3. The CDR3 nucleotides read TGTGCCAGTAGTATACGGGATTCCTACGAGCAGTACTTC. Amino acids: CASSIRDSYEQYF. This rearrangement joins TRBV19 to TRBJ2-7; tentative D call: TRBD2 (5 bases). The length of the CDR3 is 13 residues. Looked up from germline, CDR1 is LNHDA and CDR2 is SQIVND (reference sequence). The V gene lost 2 bases and the J gene lost 1 base, with 6 bases spanning the gap.

The rearrangement uses TRBV11-3 and TRBJ2-3; no clear D gene. Trimming removed 0 bases at V and 0 bases at J, with 13 bases between. This CDR3 comprises 17 residues. Germline V lookup: CDR1 SGHNT, CDR2 YENEEA. CDR3 bases: TGTGCCAGCAGCTTAGATGGGCGAGAAGCTAGCACAGATACGCAGTATTTT. Protein product: CASSLDGREASTDTQYF.

Only a few counts were recorded for this clone. The chain carries TRBV19 and TRBJ2-2; 11 nucleotides agree with TRBD2. Per germline, CDR1 LNHDA and CDR2 SQIVND (reference sequence). V was clipped by 5 bases and J by 0 bases; unmatched bases: 8. The CDR3 runs to 18 residues. DNA of the CDR3: TGTGCCAGTAGTTTCTCCTTACTAGCGGGAGCGAACACCGGGGAGCTGTTTTTT. Protein: CASSFSLLAGANTGELFF.

This clone was seen a few times. J is TRBJ2-7 and V is TRBV28, with 9 bases matching TRBD2. CDR1 MDHEN and CDR2 SYDVKM come from the germline V gene. CDR3 length: 15 amino acids. The J segment lost 7 bases and the V segment lost 4 bases, leaving 11 bases of the junction unmatched. Written as DNA, the CDR3 is TGTGCCAGCAGTTCTTCAGCGGGAGGATCGTGGGAGCAGTACTTC. This gives the protein CASSSSAGGSWEQYF.

By share, this clone counts as medium-sized. The rearrangement joins TRBV25-1 to TRBJ2-1; D is perhaps TRBD2 (5 bases). Germline V gene data show CDR1 as MGHDK and CDR2 as SYGVNS. V was pared by 2 bases and J by 8 bases, with 13 bases between. This CDR3 has 14 residues. CDR3 sequence: CASSEAGNLHEQFF. CDR3 in DNA: TGTGCCAGCAGTGAAGCCGGGAACTTGCATGAGCAGTTCTTC. Looking up the rest from reference TRBV25-1 and TRBJ2-1 gives the full variable domain: EADIYQTPRYLVIGTGKKITLECSQTMGHDKMYWYQQDPGMELHLIHYSYGVNSTEKGDLSSESTVSRIRTEHFPLTLESARPSHTSQYLCASSEAGNLHEQFFGPGTRLTVL.

This chain connects TRBV5-1 to TRBJ2-7; D gene uncertain. The V gene lost 0 bases and the J gene lost 4 bases, with 8 bases spanning the gap. Germline V gene lookup returns CDR1 SGHRS and CDR2 YFSETQ. The CDR3 has 13 residues. The CDR3 loop is CASSLGGRYEQYF. CDR3 nucleotide sequence: TGCGCCAGCAGCTTGGGTGGGCGGTACGAGCAGTACTTC. Supplemented by reference TRBV5-1 and TRBJ2-7, the full variable domain reads KAGVTQTPRYLIKTRGQQVTLSCSPISGHRSVSWYQQTPGQGLQFLFEYFSETQRNKGNFPGRFSGRQFSNSRSEMNVSTLELGDSALYLCASSLGGRYEQYFGPGTRLTVT.

This clone was found many times. The chain employs TRBV10-1 and TRBJ2-1; D ambiguous. V shed 4 bases and J shed 4 bases, with 8 bases lying between them. This CDR3 has 13 residues. Germline loops: CDR1 WNHNN, CDR2 SYGVQD (reference sequence). The CDR3 is CASSGRTYNEQFF. CDR3 bases: TGCGCCAGCAGTGGGAGAACGTACAATGAGCAGTTCTTC.

The genes are TRBV18 and TRBJ2-7, with D perhaps matching TRBD2 (5 bases). The CDR3 runs 15 residues. Deletions cut 6 bases from V and 6 bases from J, with 21 bases between. Germline assignment: CDR1 KGHSH and CDR2 LQKENI. The CDR3 reads CASSLGSGLLREQYF. CDR3 nucleotide sequence: TGTGCCAGCTCGCTAGGCAGCGGATTACTACGCGAGCAGTACTTC.

At least ten counts were recorded for this clone. The same CDR3 is also encoded by other DNA sequences in this sample. CDR3 loop: CASSLVAGSYEQYF. CDR3 nucleotides: TGTGCCAGCAGCTTAGTGGCAGGGTCCTACGAGCAGTACTTC. The gene calls are TRBV7-8 and TRBJ2-7, with D possibly TRBD1 on 5 matching bases. The CDR3 is 14 amino acids. Germline V CDR1 and CDR2: SGHVS, FQNEAQ. V was trimmed by 1 base and J by 1 base, leaving 8 bases between them.

The rearrangement uses TRBV5-6 and TRBJ1-4; no firm D call. Per germline, CDR1 SGHDT and CDR2 YYEEEE. The CDR3 contains 15 residues. The V and J ends lost 1 base and 8 bases respectively, with 15 bases between them. CDR3 sequence (DNA): TGTGCCAGCAGCTTGTCGGAGTCTGTGGTCGAAAAACTGTTTTTT. Residues: CASSLSESVVEKLFF.

The V call is TRBV7-8, the J call TRBJ2-7; D is ambiguous. The length of the CDR3 is 17 residues. V was pared by 5 bases and J by 1 base, with 21 bases between. Germline CDR1 is SGHVS and CDR2 is FQNEAQ. The CDR3 DNA reads TGTGCCAGCAGCCCGGCTATTAGGCTTCCGAGGTCCTACGAGCAGTACTTC. It specifies CASSPAIRLPRSYEQYF.